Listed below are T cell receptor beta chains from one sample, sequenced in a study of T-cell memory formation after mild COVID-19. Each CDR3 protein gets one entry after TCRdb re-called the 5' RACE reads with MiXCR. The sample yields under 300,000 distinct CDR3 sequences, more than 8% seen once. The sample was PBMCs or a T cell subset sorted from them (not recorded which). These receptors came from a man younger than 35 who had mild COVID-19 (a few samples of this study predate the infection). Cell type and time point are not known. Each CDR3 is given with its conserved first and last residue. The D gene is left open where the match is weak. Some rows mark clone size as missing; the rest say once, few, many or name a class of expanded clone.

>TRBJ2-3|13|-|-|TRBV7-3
TGTGCCAGCAGCCCCGATATCACAGATACGCAGTATTTT
CASSPDITDTQYF
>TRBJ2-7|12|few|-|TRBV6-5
TGTGCCAGCAGTTACTCAGACTCCGAGCAGTACTTC
CASSYSDSEQYF
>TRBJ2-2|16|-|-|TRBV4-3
TGCGCCAGCAGCCAAGCGGAGCCAGGCACCGTCGGGGAGCTGTTTTTT
CASSQAEPGTVGELFF
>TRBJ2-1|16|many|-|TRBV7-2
TGTGCCAGCAGCTTAGAACCCTCTCCCTCCTACAATGAGCAGTTCTTC
CASSLEPSPSYNEQFF
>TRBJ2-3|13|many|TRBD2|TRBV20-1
TGCAGTGCTGAGGGCGGGGGGCCAGATACGCAGTATTTT
CSAEGGGPDTQYF
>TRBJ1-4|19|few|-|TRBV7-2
TGTGCCAGCAGCTTAGAGAACGGGGGGCAGGGGATGACTAATGAAAAACTGTTTTTT
CASSLENGGQGMTNEKLFF
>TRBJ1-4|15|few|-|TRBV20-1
TGCAGTGCTCCAACCCGGCAGCACCGTGCTGAAAAACTGTTTTTT
CSAPTRQHRAEKLFF
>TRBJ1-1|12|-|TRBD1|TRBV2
TGTGCCAGGGGACAGCCCAACACTGAAGCTTTCTTT
CARGQPNTEAFF
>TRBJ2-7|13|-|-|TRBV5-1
TGCGCCAGCAGCTTCGAGAGGAGGTACGAGCAGTACTTC
CASSFERRYEQYF
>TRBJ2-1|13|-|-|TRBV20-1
TGCAGTGCTCACTCCCCGCGTATGTATGAGCAGTTCTTC
CSAHSPRMYEQFF
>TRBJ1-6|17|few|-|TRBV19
TGTGCCAGTAGTACCCCCATGACGGGACGGGGTGATTCACCCCTCCACTTT
CASSTPMTGRGDSPLHF
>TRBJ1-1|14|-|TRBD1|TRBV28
TGTGCCAGCAGTTTCTCGGACAGGGACACTGAAGCTTTCTTT
CASSFSDRDTEAFF
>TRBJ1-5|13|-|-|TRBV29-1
TGCAGCGCATCACAGGGAGTTGATCAGCCCCAGCATTTT
CSASQGVDQPQHF
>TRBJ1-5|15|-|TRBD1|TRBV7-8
TGTGCCAGCAGCACCTCGACAGGGATCAATCAGCCCCAGCATTTT
CASSTSTGINQPQHF
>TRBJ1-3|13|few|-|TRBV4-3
TGCGCCAGCAGCCAAGATCCTGGAAACACCATATATTTT
CASSQDPGNTIYF
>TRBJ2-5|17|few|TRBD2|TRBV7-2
TGTGCCAGCAGCTCATCATCGGGCGGGGGGGGATCAGAGACCCAGTACTTC
CASSSSSGGGGSETQYF
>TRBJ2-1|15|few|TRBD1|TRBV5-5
TGTGCCAGCAGGAAGGACAGGGGTTTGCGGAATGAGCAGTTCTTC
CASRKDRGLRNEQFF
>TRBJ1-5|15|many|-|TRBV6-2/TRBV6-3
TGTGCCAGCACCCCAGGTGGGGGGGGCAATCAGCCCCAGCATTTT
CASTPGGGGNQPQHF
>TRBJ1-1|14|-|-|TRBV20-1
TGCAGTGCCCGAGTAGCGGGGGTACGGACTGAAGCTTTCTTT
CSARVAGVRTEAFF
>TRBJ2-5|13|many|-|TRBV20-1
TGCAGTGCTAGCGCTAGCGAGGGGGAGACCCAGTACTTC
CSASASEGETQYF
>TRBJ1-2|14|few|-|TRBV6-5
TGTGCCAGCAGCCCCTCCCGGACTATCTATGGCTACACCTTC
CASSPSRTIYGYTF
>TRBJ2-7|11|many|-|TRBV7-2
TGTGCCAGCAGCTTTGCCTACGAGCAGTACTTC
CASSFAYEQYF
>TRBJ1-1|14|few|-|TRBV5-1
TGCGCCAGCAGCTTGATAAGGGAGAACACTGAAGCTTTCTTT
CASSLIRENTEAFF
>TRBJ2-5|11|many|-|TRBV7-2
TGTGCCAGCAGCTTCACGGAGACCCAGTACTTC
CASSFTETQYF
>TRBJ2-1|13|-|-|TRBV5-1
TGCGCCAGCAGCTTGGCGTTGGGGAATGAGAAGTTCTTC
CASSLALGNEKFF
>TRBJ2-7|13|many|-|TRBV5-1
TGCGCCAGCAGCCTCGGGGCGAACTACGAGCAGTACTTC
CASSLGANYEQYF
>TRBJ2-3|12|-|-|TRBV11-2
TGTGCCAGCAGATACAGGACCCACACGCAGTATTTT
CASRYRTHTQYF
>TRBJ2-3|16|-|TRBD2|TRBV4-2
TGTGCCAGCAGCCAAGATAGGGAGCGGGGGGCAGATACGCAGTATTTT
CASSQDRERGADTQYF
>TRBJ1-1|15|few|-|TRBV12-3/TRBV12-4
TGTGCCAGCAGTCCCGCCATATCAGGGTACACTGAAGCTTTCTTT
CASSPAISGYTEAFF
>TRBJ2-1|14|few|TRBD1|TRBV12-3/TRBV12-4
TGTGCCAGCAGTCGACAGGGCCCTTACAATGAGCAGTTCTTC
CASSRQGPYNEQFF
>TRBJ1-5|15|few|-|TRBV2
TGTGCCAGCAGCGAAGCAAGGCCAAACAATCAGCCCCAGCATTTT
CASSEARPNNQPQHF
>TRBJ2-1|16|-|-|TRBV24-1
TGTGCCACCAGTGGGCTAGGGATTAGCTCCTACAATGAGCAGTTCTTC
CATSGLGISSYNEQFF
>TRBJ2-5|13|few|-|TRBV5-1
TGCGCCAGCAGATACGGGTTCCAAGAGACCCAGTACTTC
CASRYGFQETQYF
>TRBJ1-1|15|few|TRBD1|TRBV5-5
TGTGCCAGCAGCTTGACCCTCCAGGGGGACACTGAAGCTTTCTTT
CASSLTLQGDTEAFF
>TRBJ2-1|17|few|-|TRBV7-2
TGTGCCAGCAGCTCATGGGCGGGGAGCGCACTCTACAATGAGCAGTTCTTC
CASSSWAGSALYNEQFF
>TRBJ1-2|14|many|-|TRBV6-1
TGTGCCAGCAGTGAGGGTTGGGAAGCGAATGGCTACACCTTC
CASSEGWEANGYTF
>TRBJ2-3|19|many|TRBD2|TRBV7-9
TGTGCCAGCAGCCTACCGCAGGGACTAGCGGGGGCTAGCACAGATACGCAGTATTTT
CASSLPQGLAGASTDTQYF
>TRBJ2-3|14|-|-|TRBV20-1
TGCAGTGCTAGGGACGGGCCCCCCTTGGCCCCGCAGTATTTT
CSARDGPPLAPQYF
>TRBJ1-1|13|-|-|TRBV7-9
TGTGCCAGCAGGGGGATCTTGGTCACTGAAGCTTTCTTT
CASRGILVTEAFF
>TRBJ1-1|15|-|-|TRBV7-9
TGTGCCAGCAAGGGGGGACTGCTGATGAACACTGAAGCTTTCTTT
CASKGGLLMNTEAFF
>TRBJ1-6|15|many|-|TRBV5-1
TGCGCCAGCAGCTTGGATGGGCTAGCGAATTCACCCCTCCACTTT
CASSLDGLANSPLHF
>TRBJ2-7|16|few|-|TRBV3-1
TGTGCCAGCAGCCACCGAGGGGGAGGGGGCAACTACGAGCAGTACTTC
CASSHRGGGGNYEQYF
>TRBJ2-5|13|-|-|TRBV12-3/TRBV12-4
TGTGCCAGCAGTGGGGAAGGCGGAGAGACCCAGTACTTC
CASSGEGGETQYF
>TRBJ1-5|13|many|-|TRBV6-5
TGTGCCAGCCAGCAGGGAGGCAATCAGCCCCAGCATTTT
CASQQGGNQPQHF
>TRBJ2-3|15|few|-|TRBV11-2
TGTGCCAGCAGCCTGGGGGGAATTAGCACAGATACGCAGTATTTT
CASSLGGISTDTQYF
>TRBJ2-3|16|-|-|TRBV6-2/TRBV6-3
TGTGCCAGCAGTCTTTCGGGGGAACGCCACCCAGATACGCAGTATTTT
CASSLSGERHPDTQYF
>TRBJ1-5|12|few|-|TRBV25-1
TGTGCCAGCAGTGAAGGAAGTCAGCCCCAGCATTTT
CASSEGSQPQHF
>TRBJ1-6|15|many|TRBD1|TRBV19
TGTGCCAGTAGCCCGACAGGGGGCCGGAATTCACCCCTCCACTTT
CASSPTGGRNSPLHF
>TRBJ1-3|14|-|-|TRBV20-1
TGCAGTGCGATCAGGGAAACCTCTGGAAACACCATATATTTT
CSAIRETSGNTIYF
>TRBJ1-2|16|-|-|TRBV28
TGTGCCAGCAGTACCAGGGGCCTGATTTCTAACTATGGCTACACCTTC
CASSTRGLISNYGYTF
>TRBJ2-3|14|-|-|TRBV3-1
TGTGCCAGCAGCCAACGGGACTTCTCAGATACGCAGTATTTT
CASSQRDFSDTQYF
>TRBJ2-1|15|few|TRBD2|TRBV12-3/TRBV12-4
TGTGCCAGCAGTTTACTAGCGGGGGCCTACAATGAGCAGTTCTTC
CASSLLAGAYNEQFF
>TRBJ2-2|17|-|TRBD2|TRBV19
TGTGCCAGTAGTATAGGACGGGCTAGCGGGGGGACCGGGGAGCTGTTTTTT
CASSIGRASGGTGELFF
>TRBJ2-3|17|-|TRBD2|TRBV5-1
TGCGCCAGCAGCTTGGTACCTGGACTAGGCCTCACAGATACGCAGTATTTT
CASSLVPGLGLTDTQYF
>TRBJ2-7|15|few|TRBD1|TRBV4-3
TGCGCCAGCAGCCCTGGGACAGGGTCGCCCTACGAGCAGTACTTC
CASSPGTGSPYEQYF